This T cell receptor (beta chain) was retrieved from a study of T cell clonotyping in hematopoietic cell transplantation. Deletions cut 7 bases from V and 5 bases from J, with 8 bases between. This CDR3 contains 11 residues. CDR1 and CDR2 (germline): MNHNS, SASEGT. The assay was immunoSEQ multiplex PCR, and TCRdb's table has in-frame clones only and misses some. The sample contains 10,000 to 15,000 clones, 72% of which appear only once. Blood collection times were about day -28 and days 30, 100, 180 posttransplant. Regarding the study as a whole: CD4 and CD8 repertoire contributions could not be separated without sorting.

About this clone: Its matching antigen is unknown.

This chain uses TRBV6-1 with TRBJ2-5, with D uncertain. The starting material was peripheral blood mononuclear cells, obtained 180 days after allogeneic stem cell transplant. This clonotype originated in a male patient aged 55 to 70 who had an allogeneic stem cell transplant from an unrelated donor, so the T cells may come from the graft donor. Some clones in this sample may be carry-over from other donors' samples. For the CDR3, the DNA is TGTGCCAGCAATGCTATGGAGACCCAGTACTTC. Translated, it gives CASNAMETQYF.